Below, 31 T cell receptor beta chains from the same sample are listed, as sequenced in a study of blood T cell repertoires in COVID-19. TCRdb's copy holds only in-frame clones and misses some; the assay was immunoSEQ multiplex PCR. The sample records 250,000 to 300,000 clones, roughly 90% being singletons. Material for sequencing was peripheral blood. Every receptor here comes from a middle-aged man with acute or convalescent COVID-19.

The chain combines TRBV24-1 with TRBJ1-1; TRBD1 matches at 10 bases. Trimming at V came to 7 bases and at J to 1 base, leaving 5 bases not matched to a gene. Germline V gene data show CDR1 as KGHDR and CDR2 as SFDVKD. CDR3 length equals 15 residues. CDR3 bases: TGTGCCACCAGGGCCGGGACAGGGGCGAACACTGAAGCTTTCTTT. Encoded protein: CATRAGTGANTEAFF.

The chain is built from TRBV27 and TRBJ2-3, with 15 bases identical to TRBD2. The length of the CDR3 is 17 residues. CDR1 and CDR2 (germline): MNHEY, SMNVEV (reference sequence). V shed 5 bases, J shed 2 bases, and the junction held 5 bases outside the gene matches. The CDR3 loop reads CASSLRTSGGVTDTQYF. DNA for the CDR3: TGTGCCAGCAGTCTCCGGACTAGCGGGGGGGTCACAGATACGCAGTATTTT.

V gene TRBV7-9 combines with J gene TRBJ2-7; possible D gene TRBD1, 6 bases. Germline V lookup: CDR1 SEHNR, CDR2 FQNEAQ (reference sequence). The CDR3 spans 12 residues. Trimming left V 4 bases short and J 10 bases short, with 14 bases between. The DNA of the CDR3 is TGTGCCAGCAGCTCCAATCAGGGGCCCCAGTACTTC. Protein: CASSSNQGPQYF.

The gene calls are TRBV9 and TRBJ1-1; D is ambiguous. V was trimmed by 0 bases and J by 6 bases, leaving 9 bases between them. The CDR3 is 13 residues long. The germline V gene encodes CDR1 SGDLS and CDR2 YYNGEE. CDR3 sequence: CASSVAPRAEAFF. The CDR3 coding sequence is TGTGCCAGCAGCGTAGCCCCCCGGGCTGAAGCTTTCTTT.

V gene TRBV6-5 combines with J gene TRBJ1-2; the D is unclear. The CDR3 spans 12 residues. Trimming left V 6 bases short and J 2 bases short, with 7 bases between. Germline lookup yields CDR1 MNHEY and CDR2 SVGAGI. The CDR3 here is CASRVRNYGYTF. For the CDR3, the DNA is TGTGCCAGCAGAGTCCGGAACTATGGCTACACCTTC.

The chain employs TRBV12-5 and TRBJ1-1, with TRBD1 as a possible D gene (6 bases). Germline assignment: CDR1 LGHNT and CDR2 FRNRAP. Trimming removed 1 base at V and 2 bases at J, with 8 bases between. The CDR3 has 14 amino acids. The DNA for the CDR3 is TGTGCTAGTGGTTTGGGGACAGCCAACACTGAAGCTTTCTTT. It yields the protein CASGLGTANTEAFF.

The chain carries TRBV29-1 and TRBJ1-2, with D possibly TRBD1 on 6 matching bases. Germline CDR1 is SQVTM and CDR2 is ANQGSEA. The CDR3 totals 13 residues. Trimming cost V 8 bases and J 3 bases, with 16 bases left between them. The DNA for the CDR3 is TGCAGCCCCCGCGAAGCAGGGGACTATGGCTACACCTTC. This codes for CSPREAGDYGYTF.

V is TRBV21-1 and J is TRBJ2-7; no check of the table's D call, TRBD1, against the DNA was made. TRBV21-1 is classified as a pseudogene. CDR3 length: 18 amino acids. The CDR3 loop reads CASSKALSGQDKIYEQYF. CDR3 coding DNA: TGTGCCAGCAGCAAAGCGCTTTCGGGACAGGACAAAATCTACGAGCAGTACTTC.

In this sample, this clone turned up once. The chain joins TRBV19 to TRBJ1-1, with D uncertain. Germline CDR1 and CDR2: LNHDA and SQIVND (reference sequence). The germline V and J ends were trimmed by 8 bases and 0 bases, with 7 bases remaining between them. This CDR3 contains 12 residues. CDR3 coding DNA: TGTGCCAGTGGGAGGGTGAACACTGAAGCTTTCTTT. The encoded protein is CASGRVNTEAFF.

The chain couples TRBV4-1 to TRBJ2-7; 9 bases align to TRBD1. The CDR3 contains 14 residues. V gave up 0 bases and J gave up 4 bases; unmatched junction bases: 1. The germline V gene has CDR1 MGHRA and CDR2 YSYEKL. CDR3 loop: CASSQDGQGYEQYF. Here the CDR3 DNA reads TGCGCCAGCAGCCAAGATGGACAGGGGTACGAGCAGTACTTC.

CDR3 residues: CASSISGKNSPLHF. DNA for the CDR3: TGTGCCAGTAGTATTTCCGGGAAGAATTCACCCCTCCACTTT. The rearrangement uses TRBV19 and TRBJ1-6; D is undetermined. CDR3 size: 14 residues. V lost 3 bases and J 7 bases, leaving 10 bases between the germline ends. Germline values: CDR1 LNHDA, CDR2 SQIVND (reference sequence). The entire variable domain, with the rest obtained from reference TRBV19 and TRBJ1-6, is as follows: DGGITQSPKYLFRKEGQNVTLSCEQNLNHDAMYWYRQDPGQGLRLIYYSQIVNDFQKGDIAEGYSVSREKKESFPLTVTSAQKNPTAFYLCASSISGKNSPLHFGNGTRLTVT.

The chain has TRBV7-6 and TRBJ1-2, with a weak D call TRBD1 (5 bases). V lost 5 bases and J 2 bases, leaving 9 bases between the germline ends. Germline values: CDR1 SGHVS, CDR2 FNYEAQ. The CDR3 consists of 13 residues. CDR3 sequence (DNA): TGTGCCAGCAGCCCGGACACGAACTATGGCTACACCTTC. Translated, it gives CASSPDTNYGYTF.

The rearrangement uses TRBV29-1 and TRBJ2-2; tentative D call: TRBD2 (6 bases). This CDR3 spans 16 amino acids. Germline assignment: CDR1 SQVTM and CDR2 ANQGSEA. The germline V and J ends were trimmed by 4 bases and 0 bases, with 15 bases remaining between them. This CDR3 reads CSVAPWEATNTGELFF. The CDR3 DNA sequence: TGCAGCGTTGCCCCTTGGGAGGCGACGAACACCGGGGAGCTGTTTTTT.

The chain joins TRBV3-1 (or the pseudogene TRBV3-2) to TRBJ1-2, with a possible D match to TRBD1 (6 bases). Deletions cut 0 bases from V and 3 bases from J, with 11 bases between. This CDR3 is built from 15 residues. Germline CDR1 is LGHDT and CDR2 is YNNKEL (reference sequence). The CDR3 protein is CASSQDSGADYGYTF. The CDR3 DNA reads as TGTGCCAGCAGCCAAGACTCAGGGGCTGACTATGGCTACACCTTC.

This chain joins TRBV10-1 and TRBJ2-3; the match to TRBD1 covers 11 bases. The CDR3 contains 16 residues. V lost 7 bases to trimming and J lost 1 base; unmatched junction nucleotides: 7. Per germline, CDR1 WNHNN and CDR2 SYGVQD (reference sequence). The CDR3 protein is CASTPDRGPGTDTQYF. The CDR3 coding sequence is TGCGCCAGCACCCCGGACAGGGGGCCAGGCACAGATACGCAGTATTTT.

The CDR3 DNA sequence: TGTGCCAGCAGCTTGGGTAGCGGGGGTACAGATACGCAGTATTTT. Protein product: CASSLGSGGTDTQYF. The chain recombines TRBV7-2 with TRBJ2-3; 9 bases map to TRBD2. This CDR3 has 15 amino acids. The V gene end was trimmed by 3 bases and the J gene end by 3 bases; junction bases not matched to a gene: 4. CDR1 SGHTA and CDR2 FQGNSA come from the germline V gene.

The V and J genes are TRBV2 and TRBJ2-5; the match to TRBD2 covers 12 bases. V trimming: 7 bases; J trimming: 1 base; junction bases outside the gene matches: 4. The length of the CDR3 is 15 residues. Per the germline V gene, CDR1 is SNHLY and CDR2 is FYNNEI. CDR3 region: CASTQLAGGQETQYF. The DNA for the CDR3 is TGTGCCAGCACCCAACTAGCGGGGGGCCAAGAGACCCAGTACTTC.

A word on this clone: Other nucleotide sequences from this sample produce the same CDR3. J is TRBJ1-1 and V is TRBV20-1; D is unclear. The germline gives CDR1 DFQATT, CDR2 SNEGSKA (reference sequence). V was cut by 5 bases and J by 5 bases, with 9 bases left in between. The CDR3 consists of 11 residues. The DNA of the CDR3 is TGCAGTGCTCGGACGGGGACTGAAGCTTTCTTT. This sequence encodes CSARTGTEAFF.

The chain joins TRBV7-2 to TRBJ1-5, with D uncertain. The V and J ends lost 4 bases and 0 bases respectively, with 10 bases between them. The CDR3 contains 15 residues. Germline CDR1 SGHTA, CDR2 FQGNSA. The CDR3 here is CASSSLTFSNQPQHF. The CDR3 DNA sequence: TGTGCCAGCAGCTCCCTGACATTTAGCAATCAGCCCCAGCATTTT.

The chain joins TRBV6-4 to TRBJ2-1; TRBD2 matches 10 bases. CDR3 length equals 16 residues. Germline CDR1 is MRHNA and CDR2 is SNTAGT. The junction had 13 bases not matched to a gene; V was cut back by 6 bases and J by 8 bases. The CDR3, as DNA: TGTGCCAGCAGCGAATACCCGGGACTAGCGAAGGATGAGCAGTTCTTC. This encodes CASSEYPGLAKDEQFF.

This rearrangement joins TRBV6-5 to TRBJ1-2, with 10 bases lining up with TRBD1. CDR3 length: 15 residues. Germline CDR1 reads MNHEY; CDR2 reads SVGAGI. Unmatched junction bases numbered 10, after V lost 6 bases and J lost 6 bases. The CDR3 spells CASSKTGGAVHGYTF. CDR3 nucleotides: TGTGCCAGCAGCAAGACAGGGGGCGCGGTTCATGGCTACACCTTC.

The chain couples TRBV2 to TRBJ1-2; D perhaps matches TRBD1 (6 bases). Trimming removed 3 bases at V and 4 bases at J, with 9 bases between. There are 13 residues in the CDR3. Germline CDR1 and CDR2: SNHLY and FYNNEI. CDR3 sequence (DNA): TGTGCCAGCAGTGAGGACAGCCGCTATGGCTACACCTTC. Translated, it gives CASSEDSRYGYTF. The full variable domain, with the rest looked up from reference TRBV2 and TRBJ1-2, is EPEVTQTPSHQVTQMGQEVILRCVPISNHLYFYWYRQILGQKVEFLVSFYNNEISEKSEIFDDQFSVERPDGSNFTLKIRSTKLEDSAMYFCASSEDSRYGYTFGSGTRLTVV.

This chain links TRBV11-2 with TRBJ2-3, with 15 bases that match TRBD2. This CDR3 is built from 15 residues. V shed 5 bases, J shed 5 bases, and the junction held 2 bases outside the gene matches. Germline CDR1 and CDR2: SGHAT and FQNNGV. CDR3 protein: CASSRTSGGGDTQYF. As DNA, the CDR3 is TGTGCCAGCAGCCGGACTAGCGGGGGGGGAGATACGCAGTATTTT.

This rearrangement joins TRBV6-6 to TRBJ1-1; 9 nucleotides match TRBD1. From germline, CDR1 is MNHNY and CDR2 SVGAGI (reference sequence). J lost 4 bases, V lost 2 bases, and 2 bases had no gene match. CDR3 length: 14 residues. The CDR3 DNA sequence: TGTGCCAGCAGTTACACGACAGGGGGCACTGAAGCTTTCTTT. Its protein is CASSYTTGGTEAFF.

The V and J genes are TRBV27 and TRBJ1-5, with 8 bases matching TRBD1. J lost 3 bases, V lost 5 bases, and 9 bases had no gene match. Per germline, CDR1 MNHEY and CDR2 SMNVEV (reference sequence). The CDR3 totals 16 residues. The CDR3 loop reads CASSTRRQGHNQPQHF. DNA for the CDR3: TGTGCCAGCAGTACCAGGCGACAGGGGCACAATCAGCCCCAGCATTTT.

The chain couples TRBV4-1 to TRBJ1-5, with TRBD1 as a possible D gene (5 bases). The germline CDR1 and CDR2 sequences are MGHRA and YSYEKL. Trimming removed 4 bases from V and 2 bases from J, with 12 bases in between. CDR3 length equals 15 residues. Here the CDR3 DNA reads TGCGCCAGCAGCCTTATCTGGGGGGGCAATCAGCCCCAGCATTTT. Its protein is CASSLIWGGNQPQHF.

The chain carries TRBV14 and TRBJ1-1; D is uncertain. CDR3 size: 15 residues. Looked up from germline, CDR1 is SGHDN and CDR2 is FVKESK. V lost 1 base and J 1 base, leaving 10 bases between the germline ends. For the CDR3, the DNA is TGTGCCAGCAGCCAAGCCGCGACAAGGAACACTGAAGCTTTCTTT. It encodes CASSQAATRNTEAFF.

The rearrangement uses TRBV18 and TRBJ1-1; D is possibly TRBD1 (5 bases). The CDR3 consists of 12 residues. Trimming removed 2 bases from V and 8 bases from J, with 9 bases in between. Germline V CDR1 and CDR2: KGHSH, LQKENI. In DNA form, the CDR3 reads TGTGCCAGCTCACCAGGCAGGGAAGAAGCTTTCTTT. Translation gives CASSPGREEAFF.

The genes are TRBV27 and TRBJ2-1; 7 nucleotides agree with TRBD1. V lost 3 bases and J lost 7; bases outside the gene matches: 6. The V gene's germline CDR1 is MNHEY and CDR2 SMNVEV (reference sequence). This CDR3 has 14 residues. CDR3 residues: CASSLLPQGNEQFF. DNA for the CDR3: TGTGCCAGCAGTTTGCTACCACAGGGGAATGAGCAGTTCTTC.

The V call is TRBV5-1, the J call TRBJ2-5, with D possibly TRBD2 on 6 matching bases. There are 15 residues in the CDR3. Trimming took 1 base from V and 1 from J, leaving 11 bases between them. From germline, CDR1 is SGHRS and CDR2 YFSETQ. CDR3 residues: CASSLFLGGQETQYF. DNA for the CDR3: TGCGCCAGCAGCTTGTTTTTGGGGGGCCAAGAGACCCAGTACTTC.

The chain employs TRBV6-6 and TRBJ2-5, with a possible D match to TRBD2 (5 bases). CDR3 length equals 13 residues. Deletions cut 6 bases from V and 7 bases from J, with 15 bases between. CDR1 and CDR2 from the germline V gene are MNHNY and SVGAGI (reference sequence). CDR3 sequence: CASSPTQAGTQYF. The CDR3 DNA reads TGTGCCAGCAGCCCTACCCAGGCGGGGACCCAGTACTTC.